The clone carrying this T cell receptor beta chain was seen once. CDR3 length: 12 residues. Germline V CDR1 and CDR2: WSHSY, SAAADI. Trimming removed 6 bases from V and 5 bases from J; junction bases left unmatched: 3. This record belongs to a study of early stage breast cancer tumors. Sequenced by immunoSEQ multiplex PCR; TCRdb stores in-frame clones only, minus some. The data contain fewer than 75,000 clones, 70% to 80% of them singletons. This receptor was taken from a person under 45 with breast cancer. Sequencing was performed on blood. V and J are TRBV10-2 and TRBJ1-1; TRBD1 aligns across 7 bases. CDR3 region: CASSRGETEAFF. The CDR3 DNA follows: TGCGCCAGCAGCAGGGGGGAAACTGAAGCTTTCTTT.